The 12 T cell receptor beta chains listed next were all sequenced from one sample in a study of blood T cells in healthy people across ages. Together with a sample-barcoded 5' primer, a J-beta primer mix was included in a second PCR lasting about 6 to 11 cycles. MiXCR, run by TCRdb on the 5' RACE reads, gives a single entry per CDR3 protein. The table has roughly 700,000 distinct CDR3 sequences, 20% to 25% seen once. The sample also formed part of further work on T cells of mothers and their children.

The source material was blood. The receptors here all came from a boy between 10 and 17 years old in good health.

V gene TRBV20-1 combines with J gene TRBJ1-5; possible D gene TRBD1, 5 bases. CDR3 length: 15 residues. The germline V and J ends were trimmed by 4 bases and 3 bases, with 16 bases remaining between them. Germline V gives CDR1 DFQATT, CDR2 SNEGSKA (reference sequence). DNA for the CDR3: TGCAGTGCTACGTATTGGGCGGGGGACAATCAGCCCCAGCATTTT. Its translation is CSATYWAGDNQPQHF.

The rearrangement joins TRBV20-1 to TRBJ2-1, with 8 bases lining up with TRBD2. Germline CDR1 reads DFQATT; CDR2 reads SNEGSKA (reference sequence). Trimming cost V 6 bases and J 8 bases; bases outside gene matches: 15. The CDR3 is made up of 15 amino acids. The CDR3 sequence is CSAREVGRASYEQFF. In DNA, the CDR3 is TGCAGTGCCCGCGAGGTCGGGAGGGCTTCCTATGAGCAGTTCTTC.

This clonotype was counted only a few times. The CDR3 region is CASSLRQGPNSPLHF. CDR3 DNA sequence: TGTGCCAGCAGTTTACGTCAGGGGCCTAATTCACCCCTCCACTTT. The V and J genes are TRBV12-3 or TRBV12-4 and TRBJ1-6; a weak D match, TRBD1 (6 bases). The CDR3 sequence is 15 residues long. V gave up 2 bases and J gave up 6 bases, with 11 bases separating them.

This sequence joins TRBV20-1 and TRBJ2-5; 10 nucleotides match TRBD1. The germline CDR1 and CDR2 sequences are DFQATT and SNEGSKA (reference sequence). J was trimmed by 5 bases and V by 5 bases; bases with no gene match: 14. CDR3 length: 16 amino acids. The chain's CDR3 is CSAHRLGQGVTETQYF. DNA of the CDR3: TGCAGTGCTCATAGATTAGGACAGGGGGTAACGGAGACCCAGTACTTC.

The chain carries TRBV7-3 and TRBJ2-7; tentatively, D is TRBD1 (5 bases). The V and J ends lost 4 bases and 6 bases respectively, with 16 bases between them. The CDR3 loop spans 14 amino acids. Germline V gene sequence: CDR1 SGHTA, CDR2 FQGTGA. The CDR3 coding sequence is TGTGCCAGCAGCTCAAGCGCGTGGGGCCGCGAGCAGTACTTC. Its protein is CASSSSAWGREQYF.

About this clonotype itself: Given the absence of the conserved phenylalanine or tryptophan at the CDR3 end, a read error is likely. The chain combines TRBV27 with TRBJ2-1; tentative D call: TRBD2 (6 bases). Germline V gives CDR1 MNHEY, CDR2 SMNVEV (reference sequence). The CDR3 consists of 15 residues. The V and J ends lost 5 bases and 2 bases respectively, with 13 bases between them. The chain's CDR3 is CASSNGREAYNEQFL. The DNA for the CDR3 is TGTGCCAGCAGTAATGGCAGGGAGGCCTACAATGAGCAGTTCCTC.

V gene TRBV6-5 combines with J gene TRBJ2-2; tentative D call: TRBD2 (6 bases). Trimming left V 0 bases short and J 0 bases short, with 8 bases between. CDR1 and CDR2 from the germline V gene are MNHEY and SVGAGI. The CDR3 runs 16 residues. The CDR3 DNA reads TGTGCCAGCAGTTACTCCGGGACTGCGAACACCGGGGAGCTGTTTTTT. Residues: CASSYSGTANTGELFF.

This clonotype turned up a few times. This chain links TRBV11-1 with TRBJ2-1; no clear D. CDR1 SGHAT and CDR2 FQDESV come from the germline V gene (reference sequence). The V and J ends lost 4 bases and 6 bases respectively, with 22 bases between them. This CDR3 comprises 17 residues. CDR3 region: CASSSYPSQAPPNEQFF. CDR3 DNA: TGTGCCAGCAGCTCATATCCGTCCCAGGCCCCCCCCAATGAGCAGTTCTTC.

This clonotype was found a few times. In DNA, the CDR3 is TGTGCCAGTAGTATCCCAGCGGGAGTGTACAATGAGCAGTTCTTC. Its protein is CASSIPAGVYNEQFF. The genes are TRBV19 and TRBJ2-1; the match to TRBD2 covers 8 bases. V shed 3 bases, J shed 4 bases, and the junction held 5 bases outside the gene matches. This CDR3 contains 15 residues. Germline CDR1 and CDR2: LNHDA and SQIVND (reference sequence).

This clonotype was found a few times. The chain links TRBV7-2 to TRBJ2-7; unclear D gene. V was trimmed by 4 bases and J by 0 bases, leaving 10 bases between them. The CDR3 has 14 amino acids. The germline CDR1 and CDR2 sequences are SGHTA and FQGNSA. The CDR3, as DNA: TGTGCCAGCAGCTCCAGCCCTAGCTCCTACGAGCAGTACTTC. As protein: CASSSSPSSYEQYF.

In its sample, this clonotype was seen once. The V and J genes are TRBV11-3 and TRBJ1-2; D unclear. Germline assignment: CDR1 SGHNT and CDR2 YENEEA. Trimming removed 5 bases from V and 3 bases from J, with 13 bases in between. The CDR3 has 14 residues. The chain's CDR3 is CASSQTPGDYGYTF. The CDR3 coding sequence is TGTGCCAGCAGCCAAACGCCCGGGGACTATGGCTACACCTTC.

This rearrangement joins TRBV10-3 to TRBJ2-3; tentative D call: TRBD2 (5 bases). From germline, CDR1 is ENHRY and CDR2 SYGVKD. V was pared by 8 bases and J by 2 bases, with 8 bases between. CDR3 size: 12 residues. CDR3 in DNA: TGTGCCATCCGGGGTCCCACAGATACGCAGTATTTT. It is translated as CAIRGPTDTQYF.